The T cell receptor beta chain under discussion was sequenced for a study of blood T cell repertoires in COVID-19. Across the study: Samples representing acute and convalescent COVID-19 were sourced from the United States, Italy and Spain. The analysed material was cDNA or gDNA that came from T cells, B-cell-depleted T cells, or PBMCs.

Measured with immunoSEQ multiplex PCR; TCRdb has only the in-frame clones, and not every one. The table lists 250,000 to 350,000 clones, 89% of them singletons. Germline assignment: CDR1 LGHDT and CDR2 YNNKEL (reference sequence). The CDR3 covers 15 residues. V shed 4 bases and J 4 bases; nucleotides not matched to a gene: 6. The chain recombines TRBV3-1 (or the pseudogene TRBV3-2) with TRBJ2-1; 8 bases fit TRBD2. This clonotype was obtained from a woman between 40 and 55 years old who had recovered from COVID-19. The sequenced sample consisted of peripheral blood. CDR3 coding DNA: TGTGCCAGCAGCCCAGGGGTAGCGGGATACAATGAGCAGTTCTTC. Amino acid sequence: CASSPGVAGYNEQFF.